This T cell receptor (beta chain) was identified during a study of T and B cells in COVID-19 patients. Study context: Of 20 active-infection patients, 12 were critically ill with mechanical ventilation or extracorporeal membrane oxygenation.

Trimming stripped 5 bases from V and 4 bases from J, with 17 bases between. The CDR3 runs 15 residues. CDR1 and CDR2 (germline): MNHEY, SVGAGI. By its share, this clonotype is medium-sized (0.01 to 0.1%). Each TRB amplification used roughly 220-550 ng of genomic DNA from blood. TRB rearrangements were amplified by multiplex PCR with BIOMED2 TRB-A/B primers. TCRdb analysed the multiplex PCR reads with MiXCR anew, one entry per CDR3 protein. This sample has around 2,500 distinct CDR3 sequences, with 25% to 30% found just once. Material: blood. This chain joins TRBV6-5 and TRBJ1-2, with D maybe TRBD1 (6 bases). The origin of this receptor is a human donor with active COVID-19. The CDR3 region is CASSPFATGLYGYTF. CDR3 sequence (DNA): TGTGCCAGCAGTCCTTTCGCGACAGGTCTCTATGGCTACACCTTC.